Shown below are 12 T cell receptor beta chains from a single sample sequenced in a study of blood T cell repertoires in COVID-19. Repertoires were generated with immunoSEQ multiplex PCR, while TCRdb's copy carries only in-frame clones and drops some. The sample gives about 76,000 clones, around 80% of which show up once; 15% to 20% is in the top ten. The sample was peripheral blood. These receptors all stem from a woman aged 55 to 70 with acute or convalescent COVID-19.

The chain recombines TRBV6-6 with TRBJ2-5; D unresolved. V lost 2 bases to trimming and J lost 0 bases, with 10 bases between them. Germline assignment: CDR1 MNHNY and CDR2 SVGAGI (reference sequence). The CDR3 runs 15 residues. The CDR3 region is CASSYGPLDQETQYF. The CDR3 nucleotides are TGTGCCAGCAGTTACGGGCCCTTAGACCAAGAGACCCAGTACTTC.

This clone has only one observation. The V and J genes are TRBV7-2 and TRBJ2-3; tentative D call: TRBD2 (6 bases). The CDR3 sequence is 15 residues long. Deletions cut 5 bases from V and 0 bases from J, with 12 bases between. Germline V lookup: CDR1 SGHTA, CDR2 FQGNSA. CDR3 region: CASSPGGDSTDTQYF. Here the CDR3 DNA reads TGTGCCAGCAGCCCCGGAGGGGATAGCACAGATACGCAGTATTTT.

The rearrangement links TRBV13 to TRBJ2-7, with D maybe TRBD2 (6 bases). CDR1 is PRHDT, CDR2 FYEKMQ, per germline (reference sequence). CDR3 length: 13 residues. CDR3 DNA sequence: TGTGCCAGCAGCTTAGGGCGACTAGGTGAAGTGCACGTC. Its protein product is CASSLGRLGEVHV.

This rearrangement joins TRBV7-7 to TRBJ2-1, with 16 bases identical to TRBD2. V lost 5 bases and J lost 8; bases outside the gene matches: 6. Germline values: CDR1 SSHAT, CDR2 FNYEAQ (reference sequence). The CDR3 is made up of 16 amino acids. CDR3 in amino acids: CASSLGTSGGAHEQFF. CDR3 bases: TGTGCCAGCAGCCTGGGGACTAGCGGGGGGGCACATGAGCAGTTCTTC. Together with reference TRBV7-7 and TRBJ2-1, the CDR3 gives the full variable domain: GAGVSQSPRYKVTKRGQDVTLRCDPISSHATLYWYQQALGQGPEFLTYFNYEAQPDKSGLPSDRFSAERPEGSISTLTIQRTEQRDSAMYRCASSLGTSGGAHEQFFGPGTRLTVL.

Here the CDR3 reads CASSAGWGPRTEAFF. The CDR3 nucleotides read TGTGCCAGCAGCGCCGGGTGGGGCCCGAGGACTGAAGCTTTCTTT. This chain uses TRBV9 with TRBJ1-1; a possible D gene is TRBD1 (5 bases). The ends were cut back, 3 bases at V and 5 bases at J, with 17 bases in the middle. This CDR3 comprises 15 residues. Germline V gene lookup returns CDR1 SGDLS and CDR2 YYNGEE.

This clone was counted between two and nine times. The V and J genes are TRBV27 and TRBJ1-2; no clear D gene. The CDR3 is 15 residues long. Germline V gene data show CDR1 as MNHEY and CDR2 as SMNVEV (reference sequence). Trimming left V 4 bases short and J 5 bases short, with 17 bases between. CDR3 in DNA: TGTGCCAGCAGTTCTATCCCCCAGGATCATTATGGCTACACCTTC. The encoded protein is CASSSIPQDHYGYTF.

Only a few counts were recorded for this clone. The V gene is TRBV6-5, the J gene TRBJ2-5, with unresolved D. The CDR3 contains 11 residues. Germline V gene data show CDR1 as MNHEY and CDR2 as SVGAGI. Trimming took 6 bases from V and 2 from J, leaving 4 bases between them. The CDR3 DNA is TGTGCCAGCAGGCAGCAAGAGACCCAGTACTTC. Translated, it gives CASRQQETQYF.

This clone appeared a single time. The CDR3 region is CASILALGRGGDYGYTF. The CDR3 DNA reads as TGTGCCAGCATCCTTGCTTTAGGACGAGGGGGTGACTATGGCTACACCTTC. This chain connects TRBV5-5 to TRBJ1-2, with D tentatively TRBD1 (6 bases). Germline V gene data show CDR1 as SGHKS and CDR2 as YYEKEE (reference sequence). The CDR3 runs 17 residues. Trimming pared 6 bases from V and 3 bases from J, leaving 24 bases between.

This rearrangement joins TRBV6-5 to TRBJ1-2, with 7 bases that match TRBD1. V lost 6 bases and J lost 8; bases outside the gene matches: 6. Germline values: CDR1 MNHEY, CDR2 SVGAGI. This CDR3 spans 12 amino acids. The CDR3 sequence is CASSGQDRGYTF. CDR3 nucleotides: TGTGCCAGCAGCGGACAGGATCGAGGCTACACCTTC.

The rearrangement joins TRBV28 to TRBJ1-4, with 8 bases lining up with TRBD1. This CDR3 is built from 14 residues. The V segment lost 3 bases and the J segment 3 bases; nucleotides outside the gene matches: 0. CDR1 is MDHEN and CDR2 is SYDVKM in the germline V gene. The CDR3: CASSLTGANEKLFF. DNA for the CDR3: TGTGCCAGCAGTTTGACAGGGGCTAATGAAAAACTGTTTTTT.

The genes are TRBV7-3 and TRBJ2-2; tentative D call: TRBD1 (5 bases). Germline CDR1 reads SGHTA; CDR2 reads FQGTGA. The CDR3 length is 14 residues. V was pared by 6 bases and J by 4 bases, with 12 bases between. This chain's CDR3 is CASSTTGSTGELFF. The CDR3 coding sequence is TGTGCCAGCAGTACAACAGGATCCACCGGGGAGCTGTTTTTT. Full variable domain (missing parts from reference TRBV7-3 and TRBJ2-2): GAGVSQTPSNKVTEKGKYVELRCDPISGHTALYWYRQSLGQGPEFLIYFQGTGAADDSGLPNDRFFAVRPEGSVSTLKIQRTERGDSAVYLCASSTTGSTGELFFGEGSRLTVL.

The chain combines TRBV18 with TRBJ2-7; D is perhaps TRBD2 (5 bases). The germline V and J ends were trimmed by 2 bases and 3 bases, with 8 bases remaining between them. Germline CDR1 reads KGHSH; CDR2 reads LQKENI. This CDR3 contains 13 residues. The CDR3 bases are TGTGCCAGCTCACCATCGGAGGACTACGAGCAGTACTTC. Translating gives CASSPSEDYEQYF.